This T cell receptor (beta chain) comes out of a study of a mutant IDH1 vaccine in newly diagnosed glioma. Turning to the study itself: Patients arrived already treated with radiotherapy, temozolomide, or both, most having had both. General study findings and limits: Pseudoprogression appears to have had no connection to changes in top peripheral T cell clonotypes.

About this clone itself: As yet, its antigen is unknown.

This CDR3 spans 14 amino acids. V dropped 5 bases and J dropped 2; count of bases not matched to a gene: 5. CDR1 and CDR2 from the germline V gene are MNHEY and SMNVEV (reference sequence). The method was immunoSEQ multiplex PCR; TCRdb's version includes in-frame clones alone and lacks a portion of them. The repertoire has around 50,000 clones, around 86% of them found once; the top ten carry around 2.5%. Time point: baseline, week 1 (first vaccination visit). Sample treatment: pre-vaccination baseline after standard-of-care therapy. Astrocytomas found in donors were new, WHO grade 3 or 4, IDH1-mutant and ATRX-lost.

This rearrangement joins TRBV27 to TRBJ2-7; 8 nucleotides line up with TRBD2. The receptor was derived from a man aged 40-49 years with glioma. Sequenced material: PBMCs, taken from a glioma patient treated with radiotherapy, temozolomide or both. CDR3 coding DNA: TGTGCCAGCAGTATTACTAGCGGTGCCTACGAGCAGTACTTC. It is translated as CASSITSGAYEQYF.